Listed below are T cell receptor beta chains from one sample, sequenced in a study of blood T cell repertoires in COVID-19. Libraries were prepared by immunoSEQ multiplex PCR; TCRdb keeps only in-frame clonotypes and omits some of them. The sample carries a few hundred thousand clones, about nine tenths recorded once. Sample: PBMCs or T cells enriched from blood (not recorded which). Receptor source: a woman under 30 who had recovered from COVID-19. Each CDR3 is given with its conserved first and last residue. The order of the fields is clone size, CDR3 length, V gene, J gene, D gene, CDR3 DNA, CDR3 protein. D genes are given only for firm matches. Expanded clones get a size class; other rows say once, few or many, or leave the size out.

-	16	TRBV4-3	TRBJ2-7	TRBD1	TGCGCCAGCAGCCAGAACTATAGACAGGGGGCGATCGAGCAGTACTTC	CASSQNYRQGAIEQYF
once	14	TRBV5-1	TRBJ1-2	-	TGCGCCAGCAGCTTGGGAATTGAGGGCCTTGGCTACACCTTC	CASSLGIEGLGYTF
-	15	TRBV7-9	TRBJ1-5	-	TGTGCCAGCAGTTATACGGGAACGATGGGTCAGCCCCAGCATTTT	CASSYTGTMGQPQHF
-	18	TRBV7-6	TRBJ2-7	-	TGTGCCAGCAGCCACCAACGACCCACGGACAGTGCTTCCTACGAGCAGTACTTC	CASSHQRPTDSASYEQYF
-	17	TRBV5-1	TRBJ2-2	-	TGCGCCAGCAGCTCCCCCCGCGGGGCTACGAACACCGGGGAGCTGTTTTTT	CASSSPRGATNTGELFF
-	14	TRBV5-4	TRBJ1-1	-	TGTGCCAGCAGCTTGGCTCAGATGAACACTGAAGCTTTCTTT	CASSLAQMNTEAFF
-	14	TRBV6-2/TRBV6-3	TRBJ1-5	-	TGTGCCAGCAGTTGGTCTGGCCCCGATCAGCCCCAGCATTTT	CASSWSGPDQPQHF
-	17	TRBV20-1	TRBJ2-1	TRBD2	TGCAGTGCTAGTCTGGACGGGGGTAGCGGGGGCCTTTCGAGCCAGTTCTTC	CSASLDGGSGGLSSQFF
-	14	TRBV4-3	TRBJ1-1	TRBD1	TGCGCCAGCAGCCAAGAGTACAGGGGGCGAGAAGCTTTCTTT	CASSQEYRGREAFF
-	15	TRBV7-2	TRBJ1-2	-	TGTGCCAGCAGCTTATACTACAGGGAGGGCTATGGCTACACCTTC	CASSLYYREGYGYTF
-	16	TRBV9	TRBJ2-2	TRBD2	TGTGCCAGCAGCCCCCGGACTAGCGGGAACACCGGGGAGCTGTTTTTT	CASSPRTSGNTGELFF
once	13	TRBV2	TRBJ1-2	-	TGTGCCAGTGAGACAGATACCAACTATGGCTACACCTTC	CASETDTNYGYTF
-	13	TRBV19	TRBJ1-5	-	TGTGCCAGTAGTAGAAGGGGTGATCAGCCCCAGCATTTT	CASSRRGDQPQHF
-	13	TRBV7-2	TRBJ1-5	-	TGTGCCAGCAGCCTGCGGACAGATCAGCCCCAGCATTTT	CASSLRTDQPQHF
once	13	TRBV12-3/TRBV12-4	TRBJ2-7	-	TGTGCCAGCAGCCAGGCGCCGAACTACGAGCAGTACTTC	CASSQAPNYEQYF
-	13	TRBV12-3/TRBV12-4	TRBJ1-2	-	TGTGCCAGCAGTTTAGCGTCAGGGGCCGGCTACACCTTC	CASSLASGAGYTF
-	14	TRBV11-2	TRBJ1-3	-	TGTGCCAGCAGCCCGTCTTTCTCTGGAAACACCATATATTTT	CASSPSFSGNTIYF
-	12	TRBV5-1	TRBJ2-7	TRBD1	TGCGCCAGCAGCTTGGACAGGGGCGAGCAGTACTTC	CASSLDRGEQYF
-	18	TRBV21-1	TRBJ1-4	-	TGTGCCAGCAGCAAAGTTTCGGGACACGAACCTCGAGGTGAAAAACTGTTTTTT	CASSKVSGHEPRGEKLFF
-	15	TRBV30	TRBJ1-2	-	TGTGCCTGGCACAGGGTTGGTGGTATGGGCTATGGCTACACCTTC	CAWHRVGGMGYGYTF
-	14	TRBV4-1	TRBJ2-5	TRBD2	TGCGCCAGCAGCCGACTAGCGGGGGGCGAGACCCAGTACTTC	CASSRLAGGETQYF
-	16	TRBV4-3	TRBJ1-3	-	TGCGCCAGCAGCCAAGATTACACCCGCTCTGGAAACACCATATATTTT	CASSQDYTRSGNTIYF
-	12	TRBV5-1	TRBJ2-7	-	TGCGCCAGCAGCGTTGACAATTACGAGCAGTACTTC	CASSVDNYEQYF
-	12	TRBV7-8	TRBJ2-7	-	TGTGCCAGCAGCCCCCAGTCCAGCGAGCAGTACTTC	CASSPQSSEQYF
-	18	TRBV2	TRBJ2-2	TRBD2	TGTGCCAGCAGGCCGGGACTAGCGGGGGGAGTCGACACCGGGGAGCTGTTTTTT	CASRPGLAGGVDTGELFF
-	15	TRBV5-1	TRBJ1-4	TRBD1	TGCGCCAGCAGCTGGACGACAGGGACTAGGGAAAAACTGTTTTTT	CASSWTTGTREKLFF
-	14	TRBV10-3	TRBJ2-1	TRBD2	TGTGCCATCAGTGCGGGGGGAGGGAGAAATGAGCAGTTCTTC	CAISAGGGRNEQFF
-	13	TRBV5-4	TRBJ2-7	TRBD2	TGTGCCAGCAGTAGACTAGCTACCTCCGAGCAGTACTTC	CASSRLATSEQYF
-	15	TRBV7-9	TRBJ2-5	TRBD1	TGTGCCAGCAGCTTTAGGACAGGCGGCCAAGAGACCCAGTACTTC	CASSFRTGGQETQYF
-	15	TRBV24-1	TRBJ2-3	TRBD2	TGTGCCACCCGAGGGGCTAGCGGATTCACAGATACGCAGTATTTT	CATRGASGFTDTQYF
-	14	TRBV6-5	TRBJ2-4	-	TGTGCCAGCAGTTTAGGACAGATTGGGGACATTCAGTACTTC	CASSLGQIGDIQYF
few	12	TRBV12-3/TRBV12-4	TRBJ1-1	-	TGTGCCAGCAGTTTACTCCCGGAGTCAGCTTTCTTT	CASSLLPESAFF
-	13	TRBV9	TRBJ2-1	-	TGTGCCAGCAGCGTTACAGGCCCCAATGAGCAGTTCTTC	CASSVTGPNEQFF
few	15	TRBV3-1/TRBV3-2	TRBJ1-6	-	TGTGCCAGCAGCCAAGATGGGGCTCTGGATTCACCCCTCCACTTT	CASSQDGALDSPLHF
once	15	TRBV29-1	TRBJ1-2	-	TGCAGCGTTGAAACACTGAACTACCAGAACTATGGCTACACCTTC	CSVETLNYQNYGYTF
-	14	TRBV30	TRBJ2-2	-	TGTGCCAGTAGCTCGGGAGTCACCCCCGGGGAGCTGTTTTTT	CASSSGVTPGELFF
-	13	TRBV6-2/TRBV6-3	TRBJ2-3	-	TGTGCCAGCAGTTACCGTTCGTCGGATACGCAGTATTTT	CASSYRSSDTQYF
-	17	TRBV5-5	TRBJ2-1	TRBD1	TGTGCCAGCAGACCTATCTCCCAGGGGGTTCCCTACAATGAGCAGTTCTTC	CASRPISQGVPYNEQFF
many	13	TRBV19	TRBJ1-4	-	TGTGCCAGTAATATCGGGGTAAATGAAAAACTGTTTTTT	CASNIGVNEKLFF
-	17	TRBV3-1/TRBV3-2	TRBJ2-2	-	TGTGCCAGCAGCCAAGACAGAAATAAAGAGAACACCGGGGAGCTGTTTTTT	CASSQDRNKENTGELFF
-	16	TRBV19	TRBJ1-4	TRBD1	TGTGCCAGTAGTATAGACTCCGGGACAGGGGGTGAAAAACTGTTTTTT	CASSIDSGTGGEKLFF
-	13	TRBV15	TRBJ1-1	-	TGTGGCATAAATGGGGGCAGGGACACTGAAGCTTTCTTT	CGINGGRDTEAFF
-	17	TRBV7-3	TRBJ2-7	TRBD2	TGTGCCAGCAGCTTAACGTCTAGCGGGAGGAAAACCTACGAGCAGTACTTC	CASSLTSSGRKTYEQYF
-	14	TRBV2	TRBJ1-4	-	TGTGCCAGCAGTGAAATACAGGGTGGTGAAAAACTGTTTTTT	CASSEIQGGEKLFF
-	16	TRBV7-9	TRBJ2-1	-	TGTGCCAGCAGCTTAGTGGAGTTTAGCTCCTACAATGAGCAGTTCTTC	CASSLVEFSSYNEQFF
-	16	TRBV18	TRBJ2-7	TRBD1	TGTGCCAGCTCAACGAGACAGGGGGCGTCCTCCTACGAGCAGTACTTC	CASSTRQGASSYEQYF
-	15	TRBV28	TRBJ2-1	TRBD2	TGTGCCAGCAGCATACCGGGACTAGCTCTCGATGAGCAGTTCTTC	CASSIPGLALDEQFF
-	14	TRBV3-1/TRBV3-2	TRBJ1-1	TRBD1	TGTGCCAGCAGCACGACAGGGGGGGACACTGAAGCTTTCTTT	CASSTTGGDTEAFF
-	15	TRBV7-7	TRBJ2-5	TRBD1	TGTGCCAGCAGAACCGGGACAGGGGGTATAGAGACCCAGTACTTC	CASRTGTGGIETQYF
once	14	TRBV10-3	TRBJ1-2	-	TGTGCCATCAGCGGGGAGGGACGGGGCTTGAGCTACACCTTC	CAISGEGRGLSYTF
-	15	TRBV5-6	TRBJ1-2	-	TGTGCCAGCAGCCCGGGGGTGGGGAAAGTCTATGGCTACACCTTC	CASSPGVGKVYGYTF
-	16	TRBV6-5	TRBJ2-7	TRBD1	TGTGCCAGCAGTTACTCGACCGGGACAGGGGGACACGAGCAGTACTTC	CASSYSTGTGGHEQYF
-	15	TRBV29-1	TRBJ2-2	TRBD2	TGCAGCGTGAGCGGGGGGGAAAGGAACACCGGGGAGCTGTTTTTT	CSVSGGERNTGELFF